The 21 T cell receptor beta chains listed next were all sequenced from one sample in a study of a mutant IDH1 vaccine in newly diagnosed glioma. These receptors are not linked to any known antigen. Time point of the sample: week 35, safety follow-up. Vaccine doses each comprised 300 ug of mutant IDH1 20-mer peptide, with topical imiquimod. The assay was immunoSEQ multiplex PCR, and TCRdb's table has in-frame clones only and misses some. Of approximately 50,000 clones in the sample, roughly 91% were seen once. The material was PBMCs, obtained from a glioma patient whose treatment included an IDH1 peptide vaccine. Every receptor here comes from a middle-aged woman with glioma.

This clone was counted only a few times. The genes are TRBV5-5 and TRBJ1-5; D uncertain. Germline V gene lookup returns CDR1 SGHKS and CDR2 YYEKEE (reference sequence). Between the trimmed V and J ends, which lost 3 bases and 0 bases, there was a span of 7 bases. This CDR3 is 14 amino acids long. The CDR3 sequence: CASSSFTSNQPQHF. As DNA, the CDR3 is TGTGCCAGCAGCTCCTTCACTAGCAATCAGCCCCAGCATTTT.

This rearrangement joins TRBV7-8 to TRBJ2-1; TRBD1 matches 7 bases. The CDR3 covers 15 residues. CDR1 and CDR2 from the germline V gene are SGHVS and FQNEAQ. J was trimmed by 7 bases and V by 6 bases; bases with no gene match: 12. The CDR3 reads CASRSGPGQQNEQFF. The CDR3 coding sequence is TGTGCCAGCAGATCGGGGCCGGGACAGCAGAATGAGCAGTTCTTC.

This clone appeared a single time. CDR3 in DNA: TGTGCCAGCAGGGAACAGGGGGCTGCCGCTGAAGCTTTCTTT. Protein: CASREQGAAAEAFF. This chain connects TRBV28 to TRBJ1-1; 9 bases line up with TRBD1. Trimming removed 6 bases from V and 6 bases from J; junction bases left unmatched: 8. The CDR3 totals 14 residues. Germline CDR1 reads MDHEN; CDR2 reads SYDVKM. Full variable domain (outside the CDR3, taken from reference TRBV28 and TRBJ1-1): DVKVTQSSRYLVKRTGEKVFLECVQDMDHENMFWYRQDPGLGLRLIYFSYDVKMKEKGDIPEGYSVSREKKERFSLILESASTNQTSMYLCASREQGAAAEAFFGQGTRLTVV.

This clone was detected once. The chain is built from TRBV5-1 and TRBJ1-1; D not resolved. V lost 5 bases, J lost 3 bases, and 8 bases lay in between. Germline V gene sequence: CDR1 SGHRS, CDR2 YFSETQ. This CDR3 contains 12 residues. This chain's CDR3 is CASRGGDTEAFF. The CDR3 nucleotides read TGCGCCAGCAGGGGAGGAGACACTGAAGCTTTCTTT.

The rearrangement joins TRBV10-3 to TRBJ2-5; the match to TRBD2 covers 10 bases. The CDR3 runs 14 residues. Germline V CDR1 and CDR2: ENHRY, SYGVKD. The V and J ends lost 5 bases and 5 bases, in that order; junction bases with no gene match: 5. The CDR3 loop reads CAISYSSGGETQYF. The CDR3 DNA is TGTGCCATCAGTTACTCTAGCGGGGGTGAGACCCAGTACTTC.

The V call is TRBV20-1, the J call TRBJ2-1; the D is unclear. Looked up from germline, CDR1 is DFQATT and CDR2 is SNEGSKA (reference sequence). Trimming pared 6 bases from V and 9 bases from J, leaving 9 bases between. This CDR3 comprises 10 residues. In nucleotides, the CDR3 is TGCAGTGCAATGACCACTGAGCAGTTCTTC. Amino acids: CSAMTTEQFF.

The CDR3 region is CASSGRQGAGELFF. Here the CDR3 DNA reads TGTGCCAGCAGCGGGAGACAGGGGGCCGGGGAGCTGTTTTTT. The V gene is TRBV7-2, the J gene TRBJ2-2, with 9 nucleotides matching TRBD1. This CDR3 has 14 amino acids. The germline V gene has CDR1 SGHTA and CDR2 FQGNSA. With V trimmed by 5 bases and J by 6 bases, 4 bases remained unmatched. The whole variable domain, remainder taken from reference TRBV7-2 and TRBJ2-2, is GAGVSQSPSNKVTEKGKDVELRCDPISGHTALYWYRQSLGQGLEFLIYFQGNSAPDKSGLPSDRFSAERTGGSVSTLTIQRTQQEDSAVYLCASSGRQGAGELFFGEGSRLTVL.

This chain uses TRBV5-4 with TRBJ2-1; 8 nucleotides agree with TRBD2. The CDR3 is made up of 14 amino acids. Trimming removed 7 bases from V and 7 bases from J; junction bases left unmatched: 10. Germline assignment: CDR1 SGHNT and CDR2 YYREEE (reference sequence). In nucleotides, the CDR3 is TGTGCCAGCCTTGGCGGGGGGAAGCAGAATGAGCAGTTCTTC. Translation gives CASLGGGKQNEQFF.

This chain uses TRBV2 with TRBJ1-1; D perhaps matches TRBD1 (5 bases). Germline V lookup: CDR1 SNHLY, CDR2 FYNNEI. V lost 2 bases and J lost 3, with 13 bases in between. The CDR3 runs to 15 residues. The CDR3 loop reads CASSERGQEDTEAFF. The CDR3 DNA reads TGTGCCAGCAGTGAAAGGGGTCAGGAAGACACTGAAGCTTTCTTT. The whole variable domain, remainder taken from reference TRBV2 and TRBJ1-1, is EPEVTQTPSHQVTQMGQEVILRCVPISNHLYFYWYRQILGQKVEFLVSFYNNEISEKSEIFDDQFSVERPDGSNFTLKIRSTKLEDSAMYFCASSERGQEDTEAFFGQGTRLTVV.

This clone counts as medium-sized (0.01 to 0.1%). The CDR3 region is CASSYVSSGAKEQFF. The CDR3 DNA reads as TGTGCCAGCAGTTACGTCTCGTCTGGGGCTAAGGAGCAGTTCTTC. The chain joins TRBV6-5 to TRBJ2-1; weak D call: TRBD1 (5 bases). Germline CDR1 and CDR2: MNHEY and SVGAGI. Trimming cost V 2 bases and J 10 bases, with 18 bases left between them. The CDR3 has 15 residues.

The genes are TRBV6-1 and TRBJ2-1; 8 nucleotides align to TRBD2. The CDR3 is 12 residues long. CDR1 and CDR2 from the germline V gene are MNHNS and SASEGT. Trimming cost V 5 bases and J 13 bases; bases outside gene matches: 7. This chain's CDR3 is CASSHSGNPQFF. CDR3 DNA: TGTGCCAGCAGTCATAGCGGGAACCCTCAGTTCTTC.

This clone was seen a few times. The chain links TRBV30 to TRBJ1-1; D gene uncertain. The germline gives CDR1 GTSNPN, CDR2 SVGIG (reference sequence). V lost 4 bases to trimming and J lost 5 bases, with 11 bases between them. The CDR3 contains 12 residues. The CDR3 DNA follows: TGTGCCTGGACCTGGGCGGGGACTGAAGCTTTCTTT. It encodes CAWTWAGTEAFF.

The genes are TRBV7-9 and TRBJ2-1, with 11 nucleotides matching TRBD2. Germline-derived CDR1 and CDR2 are SEHNR and FQNEAQ (reference sequence). The CDR3 length is 15 residues. The junction had 9 bases not matched to a gene; V was cut back by 6 bases and J by 8 bases. The CDR3 DNA sequence: TGTGCCAGCAGGGTAGCGGGAGGGCCGTACGATGAGCAGTTCTTC. It encodes CASRVAGGPYDEQFF.

The rearrangement uses TRBV7-2 and TRBJ1-3; D is ambiguous. CDR3 length: 15 amino acids. Trimming shortened V by 2 bases and J by 0 bases, and 8 bases separated the two germline ends. The germline gives CDR1 SGHTA, CDR2 FQGNSA. CDR3 region: CASSLKRDSGNTIYF. In DNA, the CDR3 is TGTGCCAGCAGCTTAAAGAGGGACTCTGGAAACACCATATATTTT.

This chain links TRBV29-1 with TRBJ1-1; D perhaps matches TRBD1 (6 bases). The V end lost 5 bases, the J end lost 6 bases, and 10 bases lay between the germline ends. Germline-derived CDR1 and CDR2 are SQVTM and ANQGSEA. The CDR3 runs 11 residues. CDR3 sequence reads: CSVIQGAEAFF. The CDR3 DNA reads TGCAGCGTTATACAGGGTGCTGAAGCTTTCTTT.

The J gene is TRBJ1-2, the V gene TRBV10-3; D is possibly TRBD1 (6 bases). The CDR3 totals 12 residues. V lost 4 bases, J lost 6 bases, and 9 bases lay in between. CDR1 and CDR2 from the germline V gene are ENHRY and SYGVKD. CDR3 nucleotides: TGTGCCATCAGTGGGAACAGGGATGGCTACACCTTC. It translates to CAISGNRDGYTF.

The V gene is TRBV19, the J gene TRBJ2-2; weak D call: TRBD1 (5 bases). The germline V gene encodes CDR1 LNHDA and CDR2 SQIVND (reference sequence). This CDR3 is built from 12 residues. Trimming cost V 4 bases and J 7 bases, with 7 bases left between them. CDR3 nucleotides: TGTGCCAGTAGTAAAGGGGTCGGGGAGCTGTTTTTT. This sequence encodes CASSKGVGELFF.

The V call is TRBV4-3, the J call TRBJ2-4; no definite D call. Germline V gene data show CDR1 as LGHNA and CDR2 as YSLEER. This CDR3 contains 14 residues. Between the trimmed V and J ends, which lost 1 base and 8 bases, there was a span of 12 bases. CDR3 in DNA: TGCGCCAGCAGCCAAGGGATAGGTGCGGACATTCAGTACTTC. It is translated as CASSQGIGADIQYF.

The chain couples TRBV4-1 to TRBJ1-3; D unresolved. Trimming removed 1 base at V and 0 bases at J, with 22 bases between. Germline-derived CDR1 and CDR2 are MGHRA and YSYEKL. The CDR3 contains 20 residues. CDR3 DNA: TGCGCCAGCAGCCAAGGAAAGCTCTTTCTCACTGCCAACTCTGGAAACACCATATATTTT. Translated, it gives CASSQGKLFLTANSGNTIYF.

CDR3 coding DNA: TGTGCCAGCAGTTACCAGGGGACAGCCCCTAATGGCTACACCTTC. Encoded protein: CASSYQGTAPNGYTF. The rearrangement joins TRBV6-5 to TRBJ1-2, with TRBD1 matching over 7 bases. The CDR3 has 15 amino acids. Trimming removed 2 bases from V and 6 bases from J; junction bases left unmatched: 9. Per germline, CDR1 MNHEY and CDR2 SVGAGI.

This rearrangement joins TRBV30 to TRBJ1-2; D remains unclear. V was shortened by 3 bases and J by 5 bases, with 10 bases between the two germline ends. Looked up from germline, CDR1 is GTSNPN and CDR2 is SVGIG (reference sequence). This CDR3 contains 12 residues. The chain's CDR3 is CAWRQEGYGYTF. CDR3 nucleotide sequence: TGTGCCTGGAGGCAGGAAGGATATGGCTACACCTTC.